Below are 4 T cell receptor beta chains sequenced from a single sample in a study of control samples from healthy donors and cancer patients. Repertoires were generated with immunoSEQ multiplex PCR, while TCRdb's copy carries only in-frame clones and drops some. Across roughly 200,000 clones, the top ten clones capture roughly 2% of the sample. The sequenced material came from blood. These receptor sequences come from a woman aged 30 to 39 in good health.

The V gene is TRBV5-6, the J gene TRBJ2-5; D might be TRBD2 (6 bases). V was pared by 7 bases and J by 3 bases, with 19 bases between. The CDR3 covers 15 residues. From germline, CDR1 is SGHDT and CDR2 YYEEEE. The DNA for the CDR3 is TGTGCCAGCCGTTTACACCGGAGGGCAAAAGAGACCCAGTACTTC. Protein product: CASRLHRRAKETQYF.

The J gene is TRBJ1-1, the V gene TRBV18; 11 nucleotides line up with TRBD1. CDR1 and CDR2 from the germline V gene are KGHSH and LQKENI. V lost 8 bases, J lost 4 bases, and 6 bases stayed unmatched. This CDR3 comprises 14 residues. Written as DNA, the CDR3 is TGTGCCAGCCTCGGACAGGGGGCTGGCACTGAAGCTTTCTTT. Translated: CASLGQGAGTEAFF.

The chain has TRBV9 and TRBJ2-7; D might be TRBD1 (6 bases). The CDR3 length is 15 residues. Trimming took off 0 bases at V and 5 bases at J, with 15 bases between the two ends. The germline V gene encodes CDR1 SGDLS and CDR2 YYNGEE. The CDR3 nucleotides are TGTGCCAGCAGCGTAGCAGGGGTGGGAATGGACGAGCAGTACTTC. Protein product: CASSVAGVGMDEQYF.

The chain combines TRBV5-6 with TRBJ2-1; D possibly corresponds to TRBD2 (6 bases). Trimming left V 2 bases short and J 12 bases short, with 15 bases between. Germline V lookup: CDR1 SGHDT, CDR2 YYEEEE. The CDR3 loop spans 13 amino acids. The CDR3 region has the DNA TGTGCCAGCAGCTTCGGCGGGGTCCTCTGGCAGTTCTTC. Translating it yields CASSFGGVLWQFF. The full variable domain, with the rest looked up from reference TRBV5-6 and TRBJ2-1, is DAGVTQSPTHLIKTRGQQVTLRCSPKSGHDTVSWYQQALGQGPQFIFQYYEEEERQRGNFPDRFSGHQFPNYSSELNVNALLLGDSALYLCASSFGGVLWQFFGPGTRLTVL.